This is a list of T cell receptor beta chains from one sample in a study of cytomegalovirus exposure and HLA in healthy donors. Profiling relied on immunoSEQ multiplex PCR, and the TCRdb table lists in-frame clones only, not all of them. The table has approximately 160,000 clones, about 68% seen once. Input material: PBMCs. These receptor sequences come from a man younger than 35 in good health and CMV-seronegative. Each CDR3 is given with its conserved first and last residue. D genes are given only for firm matches. Rows may omit the clone size; those that give it use once, few, many or a size class.

D,V,size,J,DNA,CDR3
.,TRBV6-5,.,TRBJ2-3,TGTGCCAGCAGTCAAGCCTTCATCGCAGATACGCAGTATTTT,CASSQAFIADTQYF
.,TRBV28,.,TRBJ2-6,TGTGCCAGCAGTTTAGGCCAGATCCCCAACGTCCTGACTTTC,CASSLGQIPNVLTF
.,TRBV5-5,few,TRBJ2-1,TGTGCCAGCCCAGGTGTTCGCAATGAGCAGTTCTTC,CASPGVRNEQFF
TRBD2,TRBV7-2,.,TRBJ2-2,TGTGCCAGCAGCATACTAGCGGCGAACACCGGGGAGCTGTTTTTT,CASSILAANTGELFF
TRBD2,TRBV7-6,.,TRBJ2-7,TGTGCCAGCAGCCCCAGGACTAGCGGGAGGAGCTCCTACGAGCAGTACTTC,CASSPRTSGRSSYEQYF
.,TRBV5-4,.,TRBJ2-1,TGTGCCAGCAGTGCCGGGTCAAATGAGCAGTTCTTC,CASSAGSNEQFF
TRBD1,TRBV29-1,.,TRBJ2-7,TGCAGCGTTGGGGACAGCTACGAGCAGTACTTC,CSVGDSYEQYF
TRBD1,TRBV7-9,.,TRBJ1-2,TGTGCCGGACTACAGGGGGCAGGGGATGGCTACACCTTC,CAGLQGAGDGYTF
.,TRBV5-8,few,TRBJ1-6,TGTGCCACCAAGGGAGTCGCCTATAATTCACCCCTCCACTTT,CATKGVAYNSPLHF
TRBD2,TRBV5-4,.,TRBJ2-7,TGTGCCAGCAGCACTTCTGCGGGGGGGGCCTACGAGCAGTACTTC,CASSTSAGGAYEQYF
.,TRBV7-2,.,TRBJ2-7,TGTGCCAGCAGCTTAGGCCGAGCGAGAGAGTACTTC,CASSLGRAREYF
.,TRBV7-9,once,TRBJ2-2,TGTGCCAGCAGCCAAAAGAATCAGGCGCGGGCGTGGGAGCTGTTTTTT,CASSQKNQARAWELFF
TRBD1,TRBV19,.,TRBJ1-2,TGTGCCAGTAGACGGCCGGGACAGTCTAACTATGGCTACACCTTC,CASRRPGQSNYGYTF
TRBD1,TRBV5-1,once,TRBJ2-1,TGCGCCAGCAGCTTGAGTGGGACAGGCTTCCCCGCTAGCTCCTACAATGAGCAGTTCTTC,CASSLSGTGFPASSYNEQFF
TRBD1,TRBV10-2,.,TRBJ2-3,TGCGCCACCCCGGACAGGGACCGCACAGATACGCAGTATTTT,CATPDRDRTDTQYF
.,TRBV14,.,TRBJ1-1,TGTGCCAGCAGCCAAGGCGGAGGGATATGGGCAGGGGAGGGGACTGAAGCTTTCTTT,CASSQGGGIWAGEGTEAFF
TRBD2,TRBV9,.,TRBJ2-2,TGTGCCAGCAGCGCTGGGGCGGGTAGAGGGGAGGGCGAGGCCGGGGAGCTGTTTTTT,CASSAGAGRGEGEAGELFF
TRBD1,TRBV6-6,.,TRBJ1-1,TGTGCCAGCAGTTACGCGGGACAGGGGCCCATGGCTTTCTTT,CASSYAGQGPMAFF
.,TRBV2,.,TRBJ1-1,TGTGCCAGCAGTGGGGGCTTGGACACTGAAGCTTTCTTT,CASSGGLDTEAFF
TRBD1,TRBV5-4,once,TRBJ2-3,TGTGCCAGCAGCGTCGCGGGACAGGGTGTCACAGATACGCAGTATTTT,CASSVAGQGVTDTQYF
TRBD1,TRBV27,few,TRBJ2-1,TGTGCCAGCAGTTTATCCGGGACAGTCAACAATGAGCAGTTCTTC,CASSLSGTVNNEQFF
.,TRBV28,.,TRBJ1-4,TGTGCCAGCATCATAGGGGGACATCGATTCCCCGCAACTAATGAAAAACTGTTTTTT,CASIIGGHRFPATNEKLFF
TRBD1,TRBV9,once,TRBJ2-2,TGTGCCAGCAGCGCCCGGTTCGAGGACAGGGGGTTTACCGGGGAGCTGTTTTTT,CASSARFEDRGFTGELFF
.,TRBV7-6,.,TRBJ2-4,TGTGCCAGCAGCCCCTCTCCCGAGTCACAGCTAGCCAAAAACATTCAGTACTTC,CASSPSPESQLAKNIQYF
TRBD2,TRBV13,.,TRBJ2-1,TGTGCCAGCAGCTTAAGACTAGCGAAGGGGCACAATGAGCAGTTCTTC,CASSLRLAKGHNEQFF
TRBD1,TRBV5-6,.,TRBJ1-6,TGTGCCAGCAGCGAGGACAGGGGGTATAATTCACCCCTCCACTTT,CASSEDRGYNSPLHF
TRBD2,TRBV28,.,TRBJ2-7,TGTGCCAGCAGTTTAAGGTCTCGGGGACTAGCGGGAAGGCACGAGCAGTACTTC,CASSLRSRGLAGRHEQYF
.,TRBV19,few,TRBJ2-2,TGTGCCAGTAGTATCTCTGCGACGAACACCGGGGAGCTGTTTTTT,CASSISATNTGELFF
.,TRBV5-5,.,TRBJ1-3,TGTGCCAGCAGAGCAGGGTCGGGTGGAAACACCATATATTTT,CASRAGSGGNTIYF
TRBD2,TRBV27,.,TRBJ2-1,TGTGCCAGCAGTCTTCTAGCGGGAGCCCTGCGGGAGCAGTTCTTC,CASSLLAGALREQFF
.,TRBV6-5,few,TRBJ2-3,TGTGCCAGCAGTTCAACCGGGACTTCGGCAGATACGCAGTATTTT,CASSSTGTSADTQYF
.,TRBV27,.,TRBJ1-5,TGTGCCAGCAGTTCGGGAAGTCAGCCCCAGCATTTT,CASSSGSQPQHF
.,TRBV19,.,TRBJ1-2,TGTGCCAGTAGTATTGGGTCTGGCAGGGCTAACTATGGCTACACCTTC,CASSIGSGRANYGYTF
.,TRBV15,.,TRBJ2-6,TGTGCCACCTCACGGACAACCTCTGGGGCCAACGTCCTGACTTTC,CATSRTTSGANVLTF
.,TRBV9,few,TRBJ1-4,TGTGCCAGCAGCCCACAGGGTGTAAATGAAAAACTGTTTTTT,CASSPQGVNEKLFF
.,TRBV30,.,TRBJ1-2,TGTGCCTGGAGTGTAAAGGGACAACGTCTCTTGACCTTC,CAWSVKGQRLLTF
TRBD1,TRBV6-6,.,TRBJ1-1,TGTGCCAGCAGTTACGGGGCCAGGGGGCGCCTCACTGAAGCTTTCTTT,CASSYGARGRLTEAFF
TRBD2,TRBV28,.,TRBJ2-1,TGTGCCAGCAGCCCCCTAATTTTAGCGGGGATATACAATGAGCAGTTCTTC,CASSPLILAGIYNEQFF
.,TRBV12-5,once,TRBJ1-1,TGTGCTAGTGGGAGGAACATGAACACTGAAGCTTTCTTT,CASGRNMNTEAFF
.,TRBV5-4,.,TRBJ1-4,TGTGCCAGCAGCTTGGCCACGGCAACTAATGAAAAACTGTTTTTT,CASSLATATNEKLFF
TRBD1,TRBV6-4,.,TRBJ2-1,TGTGCCAGCAGCCCCACCGGGACAGGGGGATACAATGAGCAGTTCTTC,CASSPTGTGGYNEQFF
TRBD1,TRBV10-1,.,TRBJ1-2,TGCGCCAGCAGTGGAGGGACAGGGGGAGGCTACACCTTC,CASSGGTGGGYTF
.,TRBV18,few,TRBJ2-7,TGTGCCAGCTCCGGCCCTCGGGACGAGCAGTACTTC,CASSGPRDEQYF